These 4 T cell receptor beta chains were all obtained from the same sample, sequenced in a study of cytomegalovirus exposure and HLA in healthy donors. Amplification used 60 Vbeta primers and 13 Jbeta primers. The protocol was immunoSEQ multiplex PCR, while the TCRdb copy is restricted to in-frame clones and leaves out a portion. The sample has roughly 150,000 clones; about 81% are singletons. Sequencing was carried out using PBMCs. The receptor source for this set is a woman aged 18 to 35 in good health and CMV-seronegative.

The gene calls are TRBV29-1 and TRBJ2-1, with a tentative D call TRBD2 (7 bases). The CDR3 extends over 18 amino acids. From germline, CDR1 is SQVTM and CDR2 ANQGSEA. Trimming took 3 bases from V and 5 from J, leaving 26 bases between them. The CDR3 is CSVDILGGTSDHNNEQFF. CDR3 in DNA: TGCAGCGTTGATATACTAGGGGGAACTAGCGACCATAACAATGAGCAGTTCTTC.

In its sample, this clone was seen once. V usage is TRBV7-3 and J usage is TRBJ2-5; tentatively, D is TRBD1 (6 bases). Germline CDR1 SGHTA, CDR2 FQGTGA. This CDR3 is 14 amino acids long. Between the trimmed V and J ends, which lost 0 bases and 1 base, there was a span of 6 bases. CDR3 loop: CASSLTGGQETQYF. DNA for the CDR3: TGTGCCAGCAGCTTAACAGGGGGCCAAGAGACCCAGTACTTC.

The chain carries TRBV11-2 and TRBJ2-3, with 9 bases matching TRBD2. Trimming removed 6 bases from V and 3 bases from J; junction bases left unmatched: 4. There are 14 residues in the CDR3. CDR1 and CDR2 (germline): SGHAT, FQNNGV. The CDR3 region is CASRRGGVTDTQYF. CDR3 coding DNA: TGTGCCAGCAGGCGGGGGGGCGTTACAGATACGCAGTATTTT.

This clone appeared a few times. The chain recombines TRBV6-6 with TRBJ1-5, with 7 bases matching TRBD1. Germline values: CDR1 MNHNY, CDR2 SVGAGI (reference sequence). CDR3 size: 15 residues. With V trimmed by 8 bases and J by 0 bases, 7 bases remained unmatched. In DNA, the CDR3 is TGTGCCAGCTCCAAATACAGGGGTAGCAATCAGCCCCAGCATTTT. This encodes CASSKYRGSNQPQHF.